The 6 T cell receptor beta chains below were found in one sample sequenced in a study of OX40 agonist ivuxolimab in advanced cancers. Repertoires were generated with immunoSEQ multiplex PCR, while TCRdb's copy carries only in-frame clones and drops some. Of roughly 86,000 clones in the sample, roughly nine tenths are singletons; the top ten hold 0.55% to 0.7%. Sample: CD4+ or CD8+ T cells sorted from blood, taken in a trial of the OX40 agonist ivuxolimab. The receptors were sampled from an adult with an advanced solid tumor such as melanoma, head and neck, liver or kidney cancer.

This clone came up a few times. The genes are TRBV27 and TRBJ2-6; D gene uncertain. The CDR3 consists of 14 residues. The V and J ends lost 5 bases and 0 bases respectively, with 5 bases between them. Germline V gene lookup returns CDR1 MNHEY and CDR2 SMNVEV (reference sequence). CDR3 sequence reads: CASSTISGANVLTF. The CDR3 nucleotides read TGTGCCAGCAGTACCATCTCTGGGGCCAACGTCCTGACTTTC. Based on the CDR3 plus reference TRBV27 and TRBJ2-6, the full variable domain is EAQVTQNPRYLITVTGKKLTVTCSQNMNHEYMSWYRQDPGLGLRQIYYSMNVEVTDKGDVPEGYKVSRKEKRNFPLILESPSPNQTSLYFCASSTISGANVLTFGAGSRLTVL.

This chain connects TRBV2 to TRBJ1-5; the D gene is possibly TRBD1 (5 bases). The V gene lost 8 bases and the J gene lost 6 bases, with 14 bases spanning the gap. Germline V CDR1 and CDR2: SNHLY, FYNNEI. This CDR3 has 13 residues. CDR3 protein: CASCRGAGQPQHF. The CDR3 region has the DNA TGTGCCAGCTGCCGGGGCGCAGGTCAGCCCCAGCATTTT.

V usage is TRBV7-8 and J usage is TRBJ2-1; 9 bases agree with TRBD2. The germline V gene has CDR1 SGHVS and CDR2 FQNEAQ. The length of the CDR3 is 15 residues. Trimming took 4 bases from V and 6 from J; bases not matched to a gene: 7. CDR3: CASSSLTSGLNEQFF. CDR3 DNA sequence: TGTGCCAGCAGCTCGCTGACTAGCGGACTCAATGAGCAGTTCTTC.

This clone occurred a few times. V and J are TRBV5-1 and TRBJ2-3; D is possibly TRBD1 or TRBD2 (6 bases each). This CDR3 has 17 amino acids. V dropped 4 bases and J dropped 0 bases, with 18 bases sitting between them. Germline lookup yields CDR1 SGHRS and CDR2 YFSETQ. The CDR3 loop reads CASSRGQGATSTDTQYF. The CDR3 bases are TGCGCCAGCAGCCGGGGGCAGGGAGCAACTAGCACAGATACGCAGTATTTT.

The genes are TRBV5-1 and TRBJ2-3; maybe TRBD2 (6 bases). This CDR3 is 15 amino acids long. Germline V gene sequence: CDR1 SGHRS, CDR2 YFSETQ. V was trimmed by 4 bases and J by 6 bases, leaving 18 bases between them. This CDR3 reads CASSLADYSSDTQYF. DNA for the CDR3: TGCGCCAGCAGCCTCGCGGACTACTCATCGGATACGCAGTATTTT.

The CDR3 bases are TGTGCCTGGAGTACGGGAAGAAGTCAGAGACCCTATGGCTACACCTTC. It translates to CAWSTGRSQRPYGYTF. The rearrangement uses TRBV30 and TRBJ1-2, with D unclear. Germline V gene lookup returns CDR1 GTSNPN and CDR2 SVGIG (reference sequence). V was cut by 2 bases and J by 4 bases, with 20 bases left in between. The CDR3 covers 16 residues.